Below, 27 T cell receptor beta chains from the same sample are listed, as sequenced in a study of PD-1 blockade in mismatch repair-deficient tumors. Produced via immunoSEQ multiplex PCR; TCRdb's table is partial and in-frame only. The sample includes about 120,000 clones, 88% seen only once; the top ten take approximately 12%. Here the sequenced sample was peripheral blood, taken approximately 69 weeks after starting pembrolizumab. The receptors were sampled from an adult with mismatch repair-deficient cancer.

This chain connects TRBV13 to TRBJ1-1; maybe TRBD1 (5 bases). The CDR3 extends over 13 amino acids. Germline CDR1 and CDR2: PRHDT and FYEKMQ (reference sequence). V was trimmed by 5 bases and J by 6 bases, leaving 13 bases between them. This CDR3 is CASSPLSGPEAFF. The CDR3 DNA follows: TGTGCCAGCAGCCCCCTCTCGGGGCCTGAAGCTTTCTTT.

The gene calls are TRBV28 and TRBJ1-1, with 7 bases that match TRBD1. The length of the CDR3 is 15 residues. Trimming cost V 8 bases and J 3 bases; bases outside gene matches: 12. Germline loops: CDR1 MDHEN, CDR2 SYDVKM. The CDR3 coding sequence is TGTGCCAGCCGTCACACTCAGGGGGTGTACACTGAAGCTTTCTTT. It is translated as CASRHTQGVYTEAFF.

This chain links TRBV28 with TRBJ1-2; D is ambiguous. Germline V gene data show CDR1 as MDHEN and CDR2 as SYDVKM. CDR3 length equals 14 residues. V lost 4 bases to trimming and J lost 4 bases, with 13 bases between them. The CDR3 DNA is TGTGCCAGCAGTTCGAGGGAGAGGGCCTATGGCTACACCTTC. Translated: CASSSRERAYGYTF.

The chain carries TRBV4-1 and TRBJ2-1, with D perhaps TRBD2 (6 bases). The V end lost 0 bases, the J end lost 7 bases, and 13 bases lay between the germline ends. Germline CDR1 reads MGHRA; CDR2 reads YSYEKL. This CDR3 contains 15 residues. For the CDR3, the DNA is TGCGCCAGCAGCCAAGATGCGGCGGGGAGGAATGAGCAGTTCTTC. Translating it yields CASSQDAAGRNEQFF.

The chain couples TRBV27 to TRBJ2-2; 12 nucleotides match TRBD2. This CDR3 spans 15 amino acids. With V trimmed by 5 bases and J by 6 bases, 4 bases remained unmatched. The V gene's germline CDR1 is MNHEY and CDR2 SMNVEV (reference sequence). CDR3 DNA: TGTGCCAGCAGTCAACTAGCGGGAGGATCCGGGGAGCTGTTTTTT. Translated: CASSQLAGGSGELFF.

This chain links TRBV21-1 with TRBJ2-7; the table's D call, TRBD1, was not checked against the DNA. TRBV21-1 is marked as a pseudogene. The CDR3 consists of 15 residues. In nucleotides, the CDR3 is TGTGCCAGCAGCAAAGCCCACAGTGTGTGCTACGAGCAGTACTTC. This codes for CASSKAHSVCYEQYF.

The rearrangement joins TRBV30 to TRBJ1-4; D perhaps matches TRBD1 (5 bases). Germline V CDR1 and CDR2: GTSNPN, SVGIG (reference sequence). The CDR3 loop spans 17 amino acids. Trimming removed 8 bases from V and 7 bases from J, with 29 bases in between. The CDR3 DNA reads TGTGCCCGACAAAGTAGGGGTAGAGGGACCAATCGTGAAAAACTGTTTTTT. Encoded protein: CARQSRGRGTNREKLFF.

The chain couples TRBV5-6 to TRBJ2-1, with D possibly called TRBD1 or TRBD2 (6 bases each). This CDR3 spans 14 amino acids. Between the trimmed V and J ends, which lost 0 bases and 9 bases, there was a span of 13 bases. The V gene's germline CDR1 is SGHDT and CDR2 YYEEEE. DNA of the CDR3: TGTGCCAGCAGCTTGGAATGGGGGGCGGGTGAGCAGTTCTTC. It specifies CASSLEWGAGEQFF. Full variable domain (remainder filled in from reference TRBV5-6 and TRBJ2-1): DAGVTQSPTHLIKTRGQQVTLRCSPKSGHDTVSWYQQALGQGPQFIFQYYEEEERQRGNFPDRFSGHQFPNYSSELNVNALLLGDSALYLCASSLEWGAGEQFFGPGTRLTVL.

The chain carries TRBV9 and TRBJ2-7, with 7 bases identical to TRBD2. V lost 4 bases, J lost 2 bases, and 12 bases stayed unmatched. This CDR3 contains 16 residues. The germline gives CDR1 SGDLS, CDR2 YYNGEE. CDR3 in DNA: TGTGCCAGCAGCCAAGGCTGGCTAGCGGAGCCCTACGAGCAGTACTTC. Protein product: CASSQGWLAEPYEQYF.

The rearrangement uses TRBV7-2 and TRBJ2-5, with D perhaps matching TRBD2 (5 bases). From germline, CDR1 is SGHTA and CDR2 FQGNSA. The CDR3 sequence is 16 residues long. The V and J ends lost 5 bases and 3 bases respectively, with 19 bases between them. CDR3 nucleotides: TGTGCCAGCAGCCTTCGAATACTAGTCCGCGAAGAGACCCAGTACTTC. Residues: CASSLRILVREETQYF.

V usage is TRBV19 and J usage is TRBJ2-1; 13 positions match TRBD2. Germline lookup yields CDR1 LNHDA and CDR2 SQIVND (reference sequence). The CDR3 has 17 amino acids. The V and J ends lost 6 bases and 1 base, in that order; junction bases with no gene match: 6. CDR3 nucleotide sequence: TGTGCCAGTAGGGGACTAGCGGGATTTGAGTCCTACAATGAGCAGTTCTTC. Its protein is CASRGLAGFESYNEQFF.

V usage is TRBV7-2 and J usage is TRBJ2-7; D might be TRBD1 (5 bases). Deletions cut 5 bases from V and 6 bases from J, with 14 bases between. The V gene's germline CDR1 is SGHTA and CDR2 FQGNSA. The CDR3 totals 13 residues. The CDR3 reads CASSPNSGREQYF. The CDR3 DNA is TGTGCCAGCAGCCCAAACTCAGGGCGCGAGCAGTACTTC.

The chain's CDR3 is CASSLGDTQYF. DNA of the CDR3: TGTGCCAGCAGCTTGGGAGATACGCAGTATTTT. The rearrangement joins TRBV5-6 to TRBJ2-3; the D is unclear. Germline CDR1 is SGHDT and CDR2 is YYEEEE. The ends were cut back, 0 bases at V and 5 bases at J, with 1 base in the middle. CDR3 length: 11 residues.

The chain is built from TRBV30 and TRBJ1-2, with 8 bases lining up with TRBD1. The CDR3 consists of 15 residues. Per germline, CDR1 GTSNPN and CDR2 SVGIG (reference sequence). Unmatched junction bases numbered 11, after V lost 5 bases and J lost 3 bases. CDR3 bases: TGTGCCTGGGGGGGAGACAGGGGTTTTCACTATGGCTACACCTTC. Its protein product is CAWGGDRGFHYGYTF.

The chain employs TRBV30 and TRBJ2-1; the D gene is possibly TRBD2 (5 bases). The germline CDR1 and CDR2 sequences are GTSNPN and SVGIG (reference sequence). CDR3 length: 11 residues. The V gene lost 0 bases and the J gene lost 10 bases, with 7 bases spanning the gap. The CDR3 nucleotides are TGTGCCTGGAGTGTAGAGGGCGAGCAGTTCTTC. Its translation: CAWSVEGEQFF.

V is TRBV5-1 and J is TRBJ2-7; 11 nucleotides match TRBD2. The CDR3 sequence is 15 residues long. After removal of 3 bases from V and 6 bases from J, the junction contained 8 bases not matched to a gene. Germline CDR1 and CDR2: SGHRS and YFSETQ. DNA for the CDR3: TGCGCCAGCAGCTATCATACTAGCGGGAGTGTCGAGCAGTACTTC. Protein product: CASSYHTSGSVEQYF.

This chain links TRBV5-5 with TRBJ2-7, with D unresolved. Trimming left V 6 bases short and J 4 bases short, with 23 bases between. This CDR3 is 16 amino acids long. Germline V gives CDR1 SGHKS, CDR2 YYEKEE (reference sequence). The CDR3 nucleotides are TGTGCCAGCACCCTTAGCTCCGGCGTAGGGTATTACGAGCAGTACTTC. Residues: CASTLSSGVGYYEQYF.

The genes are TRBV7-9 and TRBJ2-5; unclear D gene. Germline CDR1 and CDR2: SEHNR and FQNEAQ (reference sequence). V was cut by 1 base and J by 2 bases, with 8 bases left in between. The CDR3 consists of 14 residues. CDR3 sequence reads: CASSLVPTQETQYF. CDR3 coding DNA: TGTGCCAGCAGCTTAGTCCCGACTCAAGAGACCCAGTACTTC.

This rearrangement joins TRBV15 to TRBJ2-5; D is unclear. Germline V gene lookup returns CDR1 LNHNV and CDR2 YYDKDF (reference sequence). Deletions cut 0 bases from V and 1 base from J, with 6 bases between. CDR3 length equals 14 residues. CDR3 amino acids: CATSRDQSQETQYF. The CDR3 DNA reads as TGTGCCACCAGCAGAGATCAATCCCAAGAGACCCAGTACTTC.

This chain joins TRBV10-3 and TRBJ2-1; 12 positions match TRBD2. Germline CDR1 reads ENHRY; CDR2 reads SYGVKD. The CDR3 runs 16 residues. The V gene end was trimmed by 2 bases and the J gene end by 8 bases; junction bases not matched to a gene: 7. The CDR3 protein is CAISERTSGKVYEQFF. The CDR3 region has the DNA TGTGCCATCAGTGAGAGGACTAGCGGGAAGGTTTATGAGCAGTTCTTC.

This clone showed up just once. The rearrangement links TRBV6-1 to TRBJ1-1; D gene ambiguous. Germline V CDR1 and CDR2: MNHNS, SASEGT. The CDR3 runs 11 residues. The germline V and J ends were trimmed by 2 bases and 11 bases, with 9 bases remaining between them. The CDR3 loop is CASSESWVAFF. The CDR3 coding sequence is TGTGCCAGCAGTGAAAGCTGGGTGGCTTTCTTT.

The V and J genes are TRBV7-8 and TRBJ1-1; no firm D call. The CDR3 extends over 13 amino acids. Deletions cut 1 base from V and 1 base from J, with 4 bases between. Germline CDR1 reads SGHVS; CDR2 reads FQNEAQ. CDR3 loop: CASSLGQNTEAFF. CDR3 sequence (DNA): TGTGCCAGCAGCTTAGGACAGAACACTGAAGCTTTCTTT.

The chain carries TRBV10-3 and TRBJ2-1; TRBD2 matches 7 bases. Per germline, CDR1 ENHRY and CDR2 SYGVKD. With V trimmed by 10 bases and J by 3 bases, 6 bases remained unmatched. The CDR3 spans 13 residues. The CDR3 region is CAKSSGIYNEQFF. The CDR3 nucleotides are TGTGCCAAGAGCAGCGGGATCTACAATGAGCAGTTCTTC.

V usage is TRBV27 and J usage is TRBJ2-1, with D perhaps given as TRBD1 or TRBD2 (5 bases each). Germline V lookup: CDR1 MNHEY, CDR2 SMNVEV (reference sequence). V dropped 5 bases and J dropped 1 base, with 12 bases sitting between them. This CDR3 is 15 amino acids long. As DNA, the CDR3 is TGTGCCAGCAGTGTACGGGACGGATCCTACAATGAGCAGTTCTTC. This sequence encodes CASSVRDGSYNEQFF.

This chain connects TRBV7-9 to TRBJ2-6; D unresolved. Germline V CDR1 and CDR2: SEHNR, FQNEAQ (reference sequence). Trimming took off 3 bases at V and 2 bases at J, with 11 bases between the two ends. The CDR3 has 16 residues. In DNA form, the CDR3 reads TGTGCCAGCAGCTTTCCAGTCTTGACTGGGGCCAACGTCCTGACTTTC. It specifies CASSFPVLTGANVLTF.

The chain has TRBV7-8 and TRBJ2-7; D is ambiguous. V lost 5 bases to trimming and J lost 1 base, with 12 bases between them. The germline CDR1 and CDR2 sequences are SGHVS and FQNEAQ. The CDR3 is made up of 14 amino acids. The CDR3: CASSTAPGSYEQYF. The CDR3, as DNA: TGTGCCAGCAGCACAGCCCCAGGATCCTACGAGCAGTACTTC. Based on the CDR3 plus reference TRBV7-8 and TRBJ2-7, the full variable domain is GAGVSQSPRYKVAKRGQDVALRCDPISGHVSLFWYQQALGQGPEFLTYFQNEAQLDKSGLPSDRFFAERPEGSVSTLKIQRTQQEDSAVYLCASSTAPGSYEQYFGPGTRLTVT.

The V gene is TRBV5-4, the J gene TRBJ2-7; the match to TRBD2 covers 7 bases. This CDR3 has 14 amino acids. The germline V gene encodes CDR1 SGHNT and CDR2 YYREEE (reference sequence). V gave up 3 bases and J gave up 3 bases; unmatched junction bases: 6. This chain's CDR3 is CASSSGLDIYEQYF. DNA for the CDR3: TGTGCCAGCAGCTCCGGACTAGATATCTACGAGCAGTACTTC.